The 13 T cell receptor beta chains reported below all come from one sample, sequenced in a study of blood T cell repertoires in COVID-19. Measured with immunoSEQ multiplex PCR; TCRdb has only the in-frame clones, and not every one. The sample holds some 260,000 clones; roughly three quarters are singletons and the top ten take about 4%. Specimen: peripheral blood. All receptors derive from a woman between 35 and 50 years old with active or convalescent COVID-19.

The CDR3 is CASSYSRGTGELFF. In nucleotides, the CDR3 is TGTGCCAGCAGTTATTCCAGGGGCACCGGGGAGCTGTTTTTT. The V and J genes are TRBV27 and TRBJ2-2; perhaps TRBD1 as D (6 bases). Germline CDR1 is MNHEY and CDR2 is SMNVEV (reference sequence). V lost 4 bases, J lost 4 bases, and 10 bases lay in between. The CDR3 runs to 14 residues.

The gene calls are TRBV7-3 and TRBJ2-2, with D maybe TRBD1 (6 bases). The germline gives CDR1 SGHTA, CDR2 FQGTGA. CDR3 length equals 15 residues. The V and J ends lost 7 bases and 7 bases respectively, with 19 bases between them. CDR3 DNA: TGTGCCAGCACCCCGGGGTGGGGGCTCTACGGGGAGCTGTTTTTT. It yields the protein CASTPGWGLYGELFF.

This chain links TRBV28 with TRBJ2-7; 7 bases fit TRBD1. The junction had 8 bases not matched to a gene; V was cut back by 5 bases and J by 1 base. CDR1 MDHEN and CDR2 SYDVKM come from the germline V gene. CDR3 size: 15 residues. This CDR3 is CASSPTGVGSYEQYV. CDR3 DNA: TGTGCCAGCAGTCCCACAGGGGTTGGGTCCTACGAGCAGTACGTC.

The CDR3 bases are TGCGCCAGCAGCTCGGGGACAGGTGACACTGAAGCTTTCTTT. It specifies CASSSGTGDTEAFF. This chain connects TRBV5-1 to TRBJ1-1; 8 bases agree with TRBD1. Unmatched junction bases numbered 4, after V lost 3 bases and J lost 3 bases. The CDR3 runs to 14 residues. Germline values: CDR1 SGHRS, CDR2 YFSETQ.

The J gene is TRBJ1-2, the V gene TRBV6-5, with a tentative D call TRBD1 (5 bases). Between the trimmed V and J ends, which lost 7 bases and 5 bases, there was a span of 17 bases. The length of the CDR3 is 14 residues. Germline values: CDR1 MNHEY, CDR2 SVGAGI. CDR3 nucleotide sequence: TGTGCCAGCAACCCAGGACACGCAGGGTATGGCTACACCTTC. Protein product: CASNPGHAGYGYTF.

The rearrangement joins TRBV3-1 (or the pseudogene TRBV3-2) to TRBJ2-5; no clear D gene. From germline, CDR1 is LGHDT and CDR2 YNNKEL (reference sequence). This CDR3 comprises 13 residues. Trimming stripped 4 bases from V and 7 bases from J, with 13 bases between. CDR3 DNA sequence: TGTGCCAGCAGCCGGCTCGGAGCCGGGACCCAGTACTTC. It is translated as CASSRLGAGTQYF.

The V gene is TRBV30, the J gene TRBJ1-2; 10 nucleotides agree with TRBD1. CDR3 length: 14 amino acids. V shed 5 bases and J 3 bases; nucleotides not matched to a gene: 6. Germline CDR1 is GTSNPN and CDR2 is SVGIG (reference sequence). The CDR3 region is CAWAPGQGHYGYTF. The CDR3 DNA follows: TGTGCCTGGGCTCCGGGACAGGGGCACTATGGCTACACCTTC.

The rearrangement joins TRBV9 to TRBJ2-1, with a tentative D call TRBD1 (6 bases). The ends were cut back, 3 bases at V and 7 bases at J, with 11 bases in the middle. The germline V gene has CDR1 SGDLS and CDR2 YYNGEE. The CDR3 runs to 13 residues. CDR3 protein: CASSAARGNEQFF. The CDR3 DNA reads TGTGCCAGCAGCGCCGCCAGGGGAAATGAGCAGTTCTTC.

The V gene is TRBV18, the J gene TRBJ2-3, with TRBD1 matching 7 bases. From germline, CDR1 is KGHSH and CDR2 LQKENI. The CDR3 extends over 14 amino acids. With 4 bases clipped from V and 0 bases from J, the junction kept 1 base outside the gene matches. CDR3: CASSRQGSTDTQYF. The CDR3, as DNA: TGTGCCAGCTCACGACAGGGAAGCACAGATACGCAGTATTTT.

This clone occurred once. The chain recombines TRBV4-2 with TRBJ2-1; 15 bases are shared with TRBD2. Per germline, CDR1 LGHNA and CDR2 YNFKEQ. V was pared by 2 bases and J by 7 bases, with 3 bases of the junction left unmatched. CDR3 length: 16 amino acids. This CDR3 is CASSQPGLAGGNEQFF. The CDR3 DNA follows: TGTGCCAGCAGCCAACCGGGACTAGCGGGGGGAAATGAGCAGTTCTTC.

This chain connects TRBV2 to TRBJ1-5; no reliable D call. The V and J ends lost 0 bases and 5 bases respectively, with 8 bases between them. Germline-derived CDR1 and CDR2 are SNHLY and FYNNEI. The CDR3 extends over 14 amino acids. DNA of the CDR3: TGTGCCAGCAGTGAAGCTTGGGGAGATCAGCCCCAGCATTTT. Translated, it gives CASSEAWGDQPQHF.

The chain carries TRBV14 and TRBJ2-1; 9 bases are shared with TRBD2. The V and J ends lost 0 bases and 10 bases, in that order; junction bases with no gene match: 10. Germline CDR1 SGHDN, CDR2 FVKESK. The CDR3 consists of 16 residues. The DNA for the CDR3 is TGTGCCAGCAGCCAAGATAGCGGACTAGCGCGGGGAGAGCAGTTCTTC. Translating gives CASSQDSGLARGEQFF.

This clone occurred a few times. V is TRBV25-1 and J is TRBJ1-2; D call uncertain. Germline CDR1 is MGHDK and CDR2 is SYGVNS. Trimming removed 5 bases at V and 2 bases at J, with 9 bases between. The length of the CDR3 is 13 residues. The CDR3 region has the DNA TGTGCCAGCAGTTTGCGGCAGAACTATGGCTACACCTTC. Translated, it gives CASSLRQNYGYTF.